This TCR beta chain was recovered during a study of cytomegalovirus exposure and HLA in healthy donors. As for the study in general: Findings of an earlier analysis included more than 90 million unique TCR beta sequences from 200 million or so T cells.

Study observations and caveats: In vitro confirmation showed three CMV-associated chains to be CMV antigen specific. When a later analysis was performed, an Asian-associated ancestry cluster reportedly had fewer N-insertions than the roughly 670-donor mean. Prior analysis indicated that the majority of TCR beta V segments exhibited productivity approximately 90% or approximately 30% of the time.

As regards this clone: Its matching antigen is unknown.

With 0 bases clipped from V and 5 bases from J, the junction kept 6 bases outside the gene matches. The length of the CDR3 is 17 residues. Germline V gives CDR1 SGHRS, CDR2 YFSETQ. PCR employed 60 Vbeta and 13 Jbeta primers. Sequencing used immunoSEQ multiplex PCR; TCRdb keeps in-frame clones, though not all of them. The repertoire holds about 150,000 clones, with about 76% as singletons. The source material was PBMCs. The origin of this receptor is a young man in good health and CMV-seropositive. This sequence joins TRBV5-1 and TRBJ2-1; 12 bases agree with TRBD2. CDR3 sequence reads: CASSLGLAGATDNEQFF. CDR3 nucleotides: TGCGCCAGCAGCTTGGGACTAGCGGGGGCTACGGACAATGAGCAGTTCTTC. The complete variable domain, with remaining parts taken from reference TRBV5-1 and TRBJ2-1, reads KAGVTQTPRYLIKTRGQQVTLSCSPISGHRSVSWYQQTPGQGLQFLFEYFSETQRNKGNFPGRFSGRQFSNSRSEMNVSTLELGDSALYLCASSLGLAGATDNEQFFGPGTRLTVL.